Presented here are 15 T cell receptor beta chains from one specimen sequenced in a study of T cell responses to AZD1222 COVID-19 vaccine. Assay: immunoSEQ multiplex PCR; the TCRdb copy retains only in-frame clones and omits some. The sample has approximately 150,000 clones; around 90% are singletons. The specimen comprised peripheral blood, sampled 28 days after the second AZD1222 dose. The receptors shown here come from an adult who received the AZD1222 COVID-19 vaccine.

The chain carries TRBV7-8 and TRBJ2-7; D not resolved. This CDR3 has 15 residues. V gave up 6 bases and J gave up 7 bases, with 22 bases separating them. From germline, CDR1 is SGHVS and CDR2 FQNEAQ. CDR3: CASSRGPGKVREQYF. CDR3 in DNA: TGTGCCAGCAGTCGTGGGCCCGGAAAAGTTAGGGAGCAGTACTTC.

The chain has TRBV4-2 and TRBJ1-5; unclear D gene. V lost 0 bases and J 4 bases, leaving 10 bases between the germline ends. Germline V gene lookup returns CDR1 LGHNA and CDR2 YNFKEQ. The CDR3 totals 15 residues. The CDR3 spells CASSQDSPRNQPQHF. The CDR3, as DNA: TGTGCCAGCAGCCAAGATAGCCCTAGAAATCAGCCCCAGCATTTT.

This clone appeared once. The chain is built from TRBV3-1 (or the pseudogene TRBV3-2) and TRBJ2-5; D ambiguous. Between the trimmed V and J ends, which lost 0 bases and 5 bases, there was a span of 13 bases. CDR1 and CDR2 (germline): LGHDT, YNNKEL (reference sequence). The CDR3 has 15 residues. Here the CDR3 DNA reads TGTGCCAGCAGCCAAGATGGAAATGGGGATGAGACCCAGTACTTC. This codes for CASSQDGNGDETQYF.

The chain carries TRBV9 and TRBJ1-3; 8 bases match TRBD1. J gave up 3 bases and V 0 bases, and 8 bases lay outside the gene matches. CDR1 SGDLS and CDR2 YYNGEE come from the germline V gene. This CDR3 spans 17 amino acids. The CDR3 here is CASSVEATGVYGNTIYF. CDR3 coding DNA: TGTGCCAGCAGCGTAGAAGCGACAGGGGTCTATGGAAACACCATATATTTT.

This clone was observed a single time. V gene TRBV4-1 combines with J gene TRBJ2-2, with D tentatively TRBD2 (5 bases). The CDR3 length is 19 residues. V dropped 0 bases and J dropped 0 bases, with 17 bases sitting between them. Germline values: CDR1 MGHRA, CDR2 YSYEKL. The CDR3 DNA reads TGCGCCAGCAGCCAAGACTTAGGCCGGGATACCGCGAACACCGGGGAGCTGTTTTTT. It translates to CASSQDLGRDTANTGELFF.

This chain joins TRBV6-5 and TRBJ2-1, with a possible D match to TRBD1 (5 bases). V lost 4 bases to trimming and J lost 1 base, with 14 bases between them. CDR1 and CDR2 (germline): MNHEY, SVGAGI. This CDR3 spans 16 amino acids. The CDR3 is CASSLRGLGSYNEQFF. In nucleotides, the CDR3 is TGTGCCAGCAGTTTAAGGGGCCTCGGATCCTACAATGAGCAGTTCTTC.

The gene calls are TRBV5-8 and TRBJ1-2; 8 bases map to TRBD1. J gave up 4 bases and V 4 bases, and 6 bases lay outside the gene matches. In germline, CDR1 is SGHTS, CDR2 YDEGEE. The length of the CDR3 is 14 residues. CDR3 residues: CASSRGQGSYGYTF. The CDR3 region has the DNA TGTGCCAGCAGCAGAGGACAGGGTAGCTATGGCTACACCTTC.

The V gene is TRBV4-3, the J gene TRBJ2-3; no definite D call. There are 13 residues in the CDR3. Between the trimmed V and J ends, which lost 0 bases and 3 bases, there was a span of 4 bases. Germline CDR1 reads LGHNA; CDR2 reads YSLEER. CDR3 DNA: TGCGCCAGCAGCCAAGATTCGACAGATACGCAGTATTTT. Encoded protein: CASSQDSTDTQYF.

As DNA, the CDR3 is TGTGCCAGGATCAAAACCGGGACAGGGGAGTGCGAGCAGTACTTC. Its protein is CARIKTGTGECEQYF. This sequence joins TRBV19 and TRBJ2-7, with 10 bases that match TRBD1. Per germline, CDR1 LNHDA and CDR2 SQIVND (reference sequence). Trimming took 9 bases from V and 6 from J; bases not matched to a gene: 14. CDR3 length equals 15 residues.

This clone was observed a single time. CDR3 coding DNA: TGTGCCAGCAGCCCGGTGGGACAGTGGGTGGCGAGTTCACCCCTCCACTTT. Its translation: CASSPVGQWVASSPLHF. This chain joins TRBV5-6 and TRBJ1-6, with 7 bases fitting TRBD1. This CDR3 contains 17 residues. Trimming took 4 bases from V and 9 from J; bases not matched to a gene: 16. The V gene's germline CDR1 is SGHDT and CDR2 YYEEEE.

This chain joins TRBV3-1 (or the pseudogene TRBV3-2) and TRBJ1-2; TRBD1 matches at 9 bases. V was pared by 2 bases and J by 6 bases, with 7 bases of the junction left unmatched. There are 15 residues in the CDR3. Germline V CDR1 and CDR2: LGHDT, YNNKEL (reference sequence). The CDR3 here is CASSQKPTGGDGYTF. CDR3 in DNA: TGTGCCAGCAGCCAAAAACCTACAGGGGGCGATGGCTACACCTTC.

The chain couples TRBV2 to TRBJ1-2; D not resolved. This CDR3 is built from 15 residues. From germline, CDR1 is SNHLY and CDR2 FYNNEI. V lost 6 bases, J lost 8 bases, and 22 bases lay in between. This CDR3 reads CASSLGGERTRGYTF. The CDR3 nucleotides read TGTGCCAGCAGCCTGGGAGGTGAGCGGACCCGAGGCTACACCTTC.

The CDR3 nucleotides read TGTGCCAGCAGCTTGATAGCGGGGGGGCCGGTGGCCAAAAACATTCAGTACTTC. Protein: CASSLIAGGPVAKNIQYF. The chain has TRBV5-6 and TRBJ2-4, with TRBD2 matching over 11 bases. The CDR3 loop spans 18 amino acids. V lost 1 base, J lost 1 base, and 7 bases stayed unmatched. Germline CDR1 and CDR2: SGHDT and YYEEEE.

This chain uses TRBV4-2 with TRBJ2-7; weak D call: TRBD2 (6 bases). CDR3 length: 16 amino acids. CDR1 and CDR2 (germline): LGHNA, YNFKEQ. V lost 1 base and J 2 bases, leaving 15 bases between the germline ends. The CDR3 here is CASSQGRRVAAYEQYF. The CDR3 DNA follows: TGTGCCAGCAGCCAAGGTCGGAGGGTGGCGGCCTACGAGCAGTACTTC.

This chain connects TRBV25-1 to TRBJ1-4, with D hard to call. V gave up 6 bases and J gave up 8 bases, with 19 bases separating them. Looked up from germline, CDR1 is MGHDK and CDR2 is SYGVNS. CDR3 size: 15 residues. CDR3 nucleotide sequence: TGTGCCAGCAGAGAGCAAGGAAGCCCTAGCGAAAAACTGTTTTTT. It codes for CASREQGSPSEKLFF.